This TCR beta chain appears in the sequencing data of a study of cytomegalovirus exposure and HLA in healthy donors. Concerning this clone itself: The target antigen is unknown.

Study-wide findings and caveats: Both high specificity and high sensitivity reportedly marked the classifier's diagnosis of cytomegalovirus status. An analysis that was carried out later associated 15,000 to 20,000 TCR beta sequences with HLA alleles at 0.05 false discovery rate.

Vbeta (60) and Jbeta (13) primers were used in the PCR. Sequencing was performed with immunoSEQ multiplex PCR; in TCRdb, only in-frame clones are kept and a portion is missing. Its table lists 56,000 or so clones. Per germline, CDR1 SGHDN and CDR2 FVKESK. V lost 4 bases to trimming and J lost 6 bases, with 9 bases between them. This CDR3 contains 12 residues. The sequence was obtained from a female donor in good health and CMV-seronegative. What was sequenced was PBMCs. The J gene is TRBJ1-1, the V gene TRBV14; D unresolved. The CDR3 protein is CASSPHRAEAFF. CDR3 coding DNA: TGTGCCAGCAGCCCCCACCGGGCTGAAGCTTTCTTT.